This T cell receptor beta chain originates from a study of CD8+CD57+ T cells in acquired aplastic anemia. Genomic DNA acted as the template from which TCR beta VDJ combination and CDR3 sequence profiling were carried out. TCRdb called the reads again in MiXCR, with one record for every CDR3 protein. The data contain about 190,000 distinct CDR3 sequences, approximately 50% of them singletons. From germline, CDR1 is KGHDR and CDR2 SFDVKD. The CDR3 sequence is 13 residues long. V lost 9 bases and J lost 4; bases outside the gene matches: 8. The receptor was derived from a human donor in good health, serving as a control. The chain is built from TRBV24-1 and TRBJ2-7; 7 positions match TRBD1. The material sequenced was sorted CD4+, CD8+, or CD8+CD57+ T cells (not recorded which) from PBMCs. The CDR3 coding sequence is TGTGCCACCGAGGACGGGGACAGATACGAGCAGTACTTC. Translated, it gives CATEDGDRYEQYF.